This T cell receptor beta chain was found in a study of shared T cell receptors in the human thymus. V was cut by 4 bases and J by 4 bases, with 18 bases left in between. The CDR3 runs to 16 residues. Germline V CDR1 and CDR2: SGHTS, YDEGEE. This clone occurred a few times. Assay: immunoSEQ multiplex PCR; the TCRdb copy retains only in-frame clones and omits some. The data show about 660,000 clones, with 87% seen just once and 0.0094% held by the top ten. In addition, the sample was reused for a study of human thymus T cells.

The chain couples TRBV5-8 to TRBJ1-5; D is uncertain. The TCR originated in a boy in the first two years of life with a congenital heart defect. Sample: thymocytes. The DNA for the CDR3 is TGTGCCAGCAGCCTTGGGCCATCCTCCCTTAATCAGCCCCAGCATTTT. Amino acids: CASSLGPSSLNQPQHF.